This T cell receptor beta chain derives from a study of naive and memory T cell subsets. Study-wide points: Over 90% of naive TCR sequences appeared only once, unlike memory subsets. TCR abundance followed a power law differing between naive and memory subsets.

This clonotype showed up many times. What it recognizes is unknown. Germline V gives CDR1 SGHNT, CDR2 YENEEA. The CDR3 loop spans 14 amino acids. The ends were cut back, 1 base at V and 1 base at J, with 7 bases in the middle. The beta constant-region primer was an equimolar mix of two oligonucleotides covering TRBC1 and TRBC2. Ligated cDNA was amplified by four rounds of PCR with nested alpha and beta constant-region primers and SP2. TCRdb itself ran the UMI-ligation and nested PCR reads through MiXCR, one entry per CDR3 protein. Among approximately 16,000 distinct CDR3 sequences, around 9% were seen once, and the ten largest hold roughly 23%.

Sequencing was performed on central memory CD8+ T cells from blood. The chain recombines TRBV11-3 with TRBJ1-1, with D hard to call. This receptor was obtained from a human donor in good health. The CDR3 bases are TGTGCCAGCAGCTTAGGTGGGCCGAACACTGAAGCTTTCTTT. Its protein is CASSLGGPNTEAFF.